One sample yielded the 13 T cell receptor beta chains listed below, sequenced in a study of regulatory T cells in long-lasting Graves disease. Time point given: newly diagnosed GD, antithyroid drugs for less than 3 months. There was RNA extracted from PBMCs, and the TCR library was made from it. Building the TCR beta libraries relied on iRepertoire HTBI primers, and CDR3 regions underwent Arm-PCR. TCRdb itself ran the multiplex PCR reads through MiXCR, one entry per CDR3 protein. Among about 520,000 distinct CDR3 sequences, around 12% were seen once, and the ten largest hold roughly 8.2%. The sample was also reused in another study, on T cells in Graves' hyperthyroidism and ophthalmopathy.

Sample: peripheral blood mononuclear cells (PBMCs), taken at new diagnosis, from a patient treated with antithyroid drugs. Every receptor here comes from a woman between 25 and 40 years old with Graves disease.

The sample holds a few counts of this clonotype. This chain joins TRBV7-9 and TRBJ2-7; TRBD2 agrees at 7 bases. The length of the CDR3 is 14 residues. V trimming: 4 bases; J trimming: 0 bases; junction bases outside the gene matches: 3. Germline V gene data show CDR1 as SEHNR and CDR2 as FQNEAQ (reference sequence). CDR3 amino acids: CASSSSGLSYEQYF. CDR3 coding DNA: TGTGCCAGCAGCTCTAGCGGTCTCTCCTACGAGCAGTACTTC.

This clonotype has a count of ten or more. The V gene is TRBV20-1, the J gene TRBJ1-4; the D is unclear. The CDR3 consists of 13 residues. Germline CDR1 is DFQATT and CDR2 is SNEGSKA (reference sequence). V was shortened by 5 bases and J by 8 bases, with 15 bases between the two germline ends. For the CDR3, the DNA is TGCAGTGCTCTAGGTGGGGATAGGGAAAAACTGTTTTTT. It yields the protein CSALGGDREKLFF.

This clonotype was recorded a few times. In DNA form, the CDR3 reads TGCAGTGCTAGATTCCGCGGGACTAGCGAGGGCATTCAGTACTTC. As protein: CSARFRGTSEGIQYF. The rearrangement links TRBV20-1 to TRBJ2-4; 10 bases line up with TRBD2. V lost 2 bases and J lost 9; bases outside the gene matches: 10. Looked up from germline, CDR1 is DFQATT and CDR2 is SNEGSKA (reference sequence). The CDR3 spans 15 residues.

This clonotype was seen repeatedly, ten times or more. This sequence joins TRBV18 and TRBJ2-1; TRBD2 matches at 9 bases. This CDR3 region has 15 residues. Germline CDR1 KGHSH, CDR2 LQKENI. V gave up 2 bases and J gave up 7 bases; unmatched junction bases: 6. For the CDR3, the DNA is TGTGCCAGCTCACCAGCGGCTAGCGGGACTAATGAGCAGTTCTTC. Translating gives CASSPAASGTNEQFF. Drawing the rest from reference TRBV18 and TRBJ2-1, the complete variable domain is NAGVMQNPRHLVRRRGQEARLRCSPMKGHSHVYWYRQLPEEGLKFMVYLQKENIIDESGMPKERFSAEFPKEGPSILRIQQVVRGDSAAYFCASSPAASGTNEQFFGPGTRLTVL.

This clonotype has a count of ten or more. The genes are TRBV3-1 and TRBJ1-3; no clear D. Trimming left V 2 bases short and J 8 bases short, with 4 bases between. CDR1 is LGHDT and CDR2 is YNNKEL in the germline V gene (reference sequence). This CDR3 is built from 11 residues. The CDR3 spells CASSQRYTIYF. As DNA, the CDR3 is TGTGCCAGCAGCCAACGGTACACCATATATTTT. Together with reference TRBV3-1 and TRBJ1-3, the CDR3 gives the full variable domain: DTAVSQTPKYLVTQMGNDKSIKCEQNLGHDTMYWYKQDSKKFLKIMFSYNNKELIINETVPNRFSPKSPDKAHLNLHINSLELGDSAVYFCASSQRYTIYFGEGSWLTVV.

There are a few counts of this clonotype. Relative to the germline gene, one junction end is altered; a read error may explain this. The rearrangement links TRBV19 to TRBJ2-5, with 10 nucleotides matching TRBD2. This CDR3 region has 19 residues. Germline V lookup: CDR1 LNHDA, CDR2 SQIVND (reference sequence). CDR3 in amino acids: CASSIGLAEPLRGQEAQYF. DNA for the CDR3: TGTGCCAGTAGTATCGGACTAGCGGAACCCCTAAGGGGACAAGAGGCCCAGTACTTC. Using reference TRBV19 and TRBJ2-5 for the parts outside the CDR3, the full variable domain is DGGITQSPKYLFRKEGQNVTLSCEQNLNHDAMYWYRQDPGQGLRLIYYSQIVNDFQKGDIAEGYSVSREKKESFPLTVTSAQKNPTAFYLCASSIGLAEPLRGQEAQYFGPGTRLLVL.

This clonotype was recorded many times. The gene calls are TRBV20-1 and TRBJ2-5; perhaps D is TRBD1 or TRBD2 (6 bases each). Germline CDR1 DFQATT, CDR2 SNEGSKA (reference sequence). CDR3 length: 13 residues. The V end was cut by 7 bases, the J end by 3 bases, with 15 bases between. The CDR3 protein is CSGGSGAEETQYF. As DNA, the CDR3 is TGCAGTGGAGGGTCGGGGGCGGAAGAGACCCAGTACTTC.

This rearrangement joins TRBV19 to TRBJ2-6; D call uncertain. Trimming took 5 bases from V and 0 from J, leaving 17 bases between them. The length of the CDR3 is 18 residues. The germline V gene encodes CDR1 LNHDA and CDR2 SQIVND (reference sequence). CDR3 residues: CASSSNGPLPSGANVLTF. CDR3 coding DNA: TGTGCCAGTAGTTCCAACGGTCCTCTTCCCTCTGGGGCCAACGTCCTGACTTTC.

This clonotype has a count of ten or more. The chain carries TRBV30 and TRBJ1-4; TRBD1 agrees at 9 bases. J gave up 7 bases and V 2 bases, and 2 bases lay outside the gene matches. The germline gives CDR1 GTSNPN, CDR2 SVGIG (reference sequence). The CDR3 covers 13 residues. CDR3 protein: CAWSRTGAEKLFF. The CDR3 DNA is TGTGCCTGGAGTCGGACAGGGGCTGAAAAACTGTTTTTT. Based on the CDR3 plus reference TRBV30 and TRBJ1-4, the full variable domain is SQTIHQWPATLVQPVGSPLSLECTVEGTSNPNLYWYRQAAGRGLQLLFYSVGIGQISSEVPQNLSASRPQDRQFILSSKKLLLSDSGFYLCAWSRTGAEKLFFGSGTQLSVL.

V usage is TRBV19 and J usage is TRBJ2-2; D may be TRBD1 (6 bases). CDR3 length: 15 residues. Germline V CDR1 and CDR2: LNHDA, SQIVND (reference sequence). Trimming cost V 3 bases and J 5 bases, with 13 bases left between them. Here the CDR3 reads CASSIGRGRTGELFF. CDR3 coding DNA: TGTGCCAGTAGTATCGGCAGGGGCAGGACCGGGGAGCTGTTTTTT.

This clonotype showed up many times. This chain links TRBV6-1 with TRBJ2-7, with 11 bases aligning to TRBD1. CDR1 is MNHNS and CDR2 is SASEGT in the germline V gene. V trimming: 6 bases; J trimming: 1 base; junction bases outside the gene matches: 5. This CDR3 spans 15 amino acids. The CDR3 spells CASRKGQGVSYEQYF. Here the CDR3 DNA reads TGTGCCAGCAGAAAGGGACAGGGGGTTTCCTACGAGCAGTACTTC.

The sample holds many counts of this clonotype. The J gene is TRBJ2-7, the V gene TRBV10-3; TRBD1 or TRBD2 may be the D gene (5 bases each). Trimming took 9 bases from V and 2 from J, leaving 17 bases between them. CDR3 length equals 14 residues. The germline V gene has CDR1 ENHRY and CDR2 SYGVKD. The CDR3 spells CAIRSGGRAYEQYF. CDR3 nucleotides: TGTGCCATACGTTCTGGGGGAAGGGCCTACGAGCAGTACTTC.

On this clonotype: The conserved phenylalanine or tryptophan is not found at the CDR3 terminus, so this likely reflects a read error. Written as DNA, the CDR3 is TGCGCCAGCAGCCTCGAACCGGGACCGTCGAACACTGAAGCTTTCCTT. This translates into CASSLEPGPSNTEAFL. V is TRBV5-1 and J is TRBJ1-1; D might be TRBD1 (5 bases). This CDR3 has 16 residues. Germline CDR1 SGHRS, CDR2 YFSETQ. V gave up 4 bases and J gave up 1 base, with 17 bases separating them.